The entry below describes one T cell receptor (beta chain). V was clipped by 3 bases and J by 9 bases; unmatched bases: 5. The CDR3 is 14 amino acids. Germline V CDR1 and CDR2: LNHDA, SQIVND (reference sequence). This sample is drawn from a study of blood T cell repertoires in COVID-19. Study-level information: Sources were T cells, B-cell-depleted T cells, or PBMCs; the material itself was cDNA or gDNA.

In the original analysis: The authors estimated nucleated cell counts from reference gene primer amplification. Profiling relied on immunoSEQ multiplex PCR, and the TCRdb table lists in-frame clones only, not all of them. Clone size and V and J calls were adopted from that table, with D and trimming inferred from the DNA. The data contain about 300,000 clones, roughly nine tenths of them singletons. Self-reported history from a screening survey and questionnaire set each donor's cohort. The chain links TRBV19 to TRBJ2-1; 10 bases are shared with TRBD2. The source of this sequence is a woman aged 40 to 50 who had recovered from COVID-19. Sequencing input: PBMCs or T cells enriched from blood (not recorded which). The CDR3 DNA sequence: TGTGCCAGTAGTATCCAGCGGGGGGGGTTTGAGCAGTTCTTC. Protein sequence: CASSIQRGGFEQFF.